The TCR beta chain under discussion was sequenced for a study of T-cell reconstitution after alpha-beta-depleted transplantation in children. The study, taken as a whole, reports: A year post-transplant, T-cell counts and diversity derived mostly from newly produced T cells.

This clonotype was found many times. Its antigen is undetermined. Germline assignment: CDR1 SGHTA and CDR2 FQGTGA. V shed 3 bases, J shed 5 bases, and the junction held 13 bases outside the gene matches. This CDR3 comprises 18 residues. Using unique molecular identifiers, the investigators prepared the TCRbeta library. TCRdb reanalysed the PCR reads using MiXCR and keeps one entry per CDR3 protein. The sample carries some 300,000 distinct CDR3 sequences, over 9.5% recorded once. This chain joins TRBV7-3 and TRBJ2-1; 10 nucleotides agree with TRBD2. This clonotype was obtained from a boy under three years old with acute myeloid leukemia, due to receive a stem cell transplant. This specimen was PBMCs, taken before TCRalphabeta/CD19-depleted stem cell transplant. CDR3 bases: TGTGCCAGCAGCTTGCTCAGCGGGGGGGCCAATATAGACAATGAGCAGTTCTTC. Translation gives CASSLLSGGANIDNEQFF.